What follows are 2 T cell receptor beta chains derived from one specimen sequenced in a study of early T cells in non-severe SARS-CoV-2 infection. One entry per CDR3 protein results from TCRdb running MiXCR on the 5' RACE reads. The sample consists of some 80,000 distinct CDR3 sequences, around 10% of them appearing once. The sample here was whole blood, taken at baseline. These TCRs come from an adult who was a healthcare worker with PCR-confirmed SARS-CoV-2 infection or an uninfected control (not recorded which). The donor label of this sample is uncertain.

This clonotype was detected only a few times. The chain couples TRBV7-3 to TRBJ2-2, with 7 bases lining up with TRBD1. This CDR3 has 16 amino acids. Per germline, CDR1 SGHTA and CDR2 FQGTGA. Trimming at V came to 1 base and at J to 6 bases, leaving 8 bases not matched to a gene. In nucleotides, the CDR3 is TGTGCCAGCAGCTTAAGGAGAGGGGACAGACCCGGGGAGCTGTTTTTT. Amino acids: CASSLRRGDRPGELFF.

This clonotype was found a few times. The chain employs TRBV4-2 and TRBJ2-1; a weak D match, TRBD2 (7 bases). CDR1 and CDR2 (germline): LGHNA, YNFKEQ. This CDR3 contains 14 residues. Trimming shortened V by 2 bases and J by 8 bases, and 13 bases separated the two germline ends. CDR3 region: CASSQSGGGDEQFF. CDR3 nucleotides: TGTGCCAGCAGCCAATCGGGCGGGGGCGATGAGCAGTTCTTC.